This TCR beta chain was sequenced in a study of a mutant IDH1 vaccine in newly diagnosed glioma. As for the study in general: There were approximately 60% males and approximately 38% females among treated patients, whose mean age was 40.4 years. Former treatment meant radiotherapy, temozolomide, or both; the majority had gotten both.

Generated by immunoSEQ multiplex PCR, the TCRdb table keeps only in-frame clones and is missing some. The sample includes tens of thousands of clones, 80% to 90% of them seen just once. Study outcomes and limitations: Immune responses induced by the vaccine were seen in 93.3% of patients, spanning multiple MHC alleles.

Trimming cost V 3 bases and J 4 bases; bases outside gene matches: 4. This CDR3 region has 15 residues. Germline V gene lookup returns CDR1 LNHDA and CDR2 SQIVND (reference sequence). The time point here: baseline, week 1 (first vaccination visit). The sample's treatment: pre-vaccination baseline after standard-of-care therapy. Patients carried new grade 3 or 4 IDH1-mutant astrocytomas lacking nuclear ATRX. Comments on this clone: Its antigen is unidentified.

The receptor was isolated from a young man with glioma. The rearrangement joins TRBV19 to TRBJ2-5, with 11 bases aligning to TRBD2. This material consisted of PBMCs, taken from a glioma patient treated with radiotherapy, temozolomide or both. Written as DNA, the CDR3 is TGTGCCAGTAGTATTTGGCTAGCGGGAGGAGAGACCCAGTACTTC. Its protein is CASSIWLAGGETQYF.